Listed below are T cell receptor beta chains from one sample, sequenced in a study of PD-1 blockade in classical Hodgkin lymphoma. The repertoire was sequenced with immunoSEQ multiplex PCR; TCRdb's copy has only in-frame clones and lacks some. In the table there are 25,000 to 35,000 clones, under 70% of which are singletons. The material sequenced was peripheral blood mononuclear cells (PBMCs), taken before the second cycle of nivolumab. The receptor source for this set is a human donor with classical Hodgkin lymphoma. Each CDR3 is given with its conserved first and last residue. The D gene is left open where the match is weak. The listing skips clone size in some rows; elsewhere it reads once, few, many or a size class.

>few|TRBV7-6|NA|TRBJ2-5
TGTGCCAGCAGCCCTACCGGGAACTACCAAGAGACCCAGTACTTC
CASSPTGNYQETQYF
>NA|TRBV5-1|NA|TRBJ2-3
TGCGCCAGCAGCTTGGAGGGCCTATATGACGATACGCAGTATTTT
CASSLEGLYDDTQYF
>NA|TRBV4-1|NA|TRBJ1-1
TGCGCCAGCAGCCAAGGGGGAGGGCTTTGGACTGAAGCTTTCTTT
CASSQGGGLWTEAFF
>NA|TRBV28|NA|TRBJ2-5
TGTGCCAGCAACTCCCTCCGAGGGGTGATAGAGACCCAGTACTTC
CASNSLRGVIETQYF
>once|TRBV6-1|NA|TRBJ1-2
TGTGCCAGCGGAACCATATATGGCTACACCTTC
CASGTIYGYTF
>NA|TRBV5-1|NA|TRBJ2-4
TGCGCCAGCAGCCCGGAAGATCGGGGGATGGCAAACATTCAGTACTTC
CASSPEDRGMANIQYF
>NA|TRBV6-1|TRBD1|TRBJ2-7
TGTGCCAGCAGTTCTGACAGGGCCTACGAGCAGTACTTC
CASSSDRAYEQYF
>NA|TRBV5-1|NA|TRBJ2-3
TGCGCCAGCAGCTTGGGGTCGGGTCCAGATACGCAGTATTTT
CASSLGSGPDTQYF
>NA|TRBV27|NA|TRBJ2-1
TGTGCCAGCAGTTTAAATTCGCGTCCCCCTTTCTACAATGAGCAGTTCTTC
CASSLNSRPPFYNEQFF
>once|TRBV4-2|NA|TRBJ2-5
TGTGCCAGCAGCCGCCTCGGGGAGACCCAGTACTTC
CASSRLGETQYF
>NA|TRBV18|NA|TRBJ1-4
TGTGCCAGCTCACGGGGGGCCAGGAATGAAAAACTGTTTTTT
CASSRGARNEKLFF
>NA|TRBV18|TRBD2|TRBJ2-5
TGTGCCAGCGCCGACCTAGCGGGGCCACAAGAGACCCAGTACTTC
CASADLAGPQETQYF
>NA|TRBV5-4|TRBD1|TRBJ2-6
TGTGCCAGCAGCCCGGGACAGGGTTCCTCTGGGGCCAACGTCCTGACTTTC
CASSPGQGSSGANVLTF
>NA|TRBV6-6|TRBD2|TRBJ2-1
TGTGCCAGCAGTTATCCCAGGGAGGGTGTAAATGAGCAGTTCTTC
CASSYPREGVNEQFF
>NA|TRBV5-5|NA|TRBJ1-3
TGTGCCAGCAGTATTGGCCGGGACACCATATATTTT
CASSIGRDTIYF
>NA|TRBV13|NA|TRBJ2-7
TGTGCCAGCAGCTTGGACGGACGCTACGAGCAGTACTTC
CASSLDGRYEQYF
>NA|TRBV5-4|TRBD1|TRBJ2-1
TGTGCCAGCAGCGACAGGGCAAGGAATGAGCAGTTCTTC
CASSDRARNEQFF
>NA|TRBV5-1|NA|TRBJ2-5
TGCGCCAGCAGCTGGTCGACAGGCCCGGAGACCCAGTACTTC
CASSWSTGPETQYF
>few|TRBV15|NA|TRBJ2-7
TGTGCCACCAGCAGACCCGACATTCTCTCTGACGTTCGCCACTTC
CATSRPDILSDVRHF
>NA|TRBV9|NA|TRBJ2-3
TGTGCCAGCAGCCCTCCGGTCGGGCAGCAGCAGTATTTT
CASSPPVGQQQYF
>NA|TRBV4-1|TRBD1|TRBJ2-4
TGCGCCAGCAGCCAACCGGGACAGGGGAACATTCAGTACTTC
CASSQPGQGNIQYF
>few|TRBV5-4|NA|TRBJ2-7
TGTGCCAGCAACCGCTCCCCCAGTGAAGGCGAGCAGTACTTC
CASNRSPSEGEQYF
>NA|TRBV4-3|TRBD2|TRBJ2-5
TGCGCCAGCAGCCAAGAAGTATCGAGGGGGGTAGCGGGGCAAGAGACCCAGTACTTC
CASSQEVSRGVAGQETQYF
>NA|TRBV6-5|NA|TRBJ2-1
TGTGCCAGCAGCTTGCCCGGCTCCTACAATGAGCAGTTCTTC
CASSLPGSYNEQFF
>NA|TRBV7-9|NA|TRBJ1-2
TGTGCCAGCAGCCCCCAGGGGTACGGCTACACCTTC
CASSPQGYGYTF
>NA|TRBV5-1|TRBD2|TRBJ2-3
TGCGCCAGCAATCGGCTAGCGGGTAGTTCGGCAGATACGCAGTATTTT
CASNRLAGSSADTQYF
>NA|TRBV7-2|NA|TRBJ1-3
TGTGCCAGCAGCTTAGGAGGGGGTCGCTCTGGAAACACCATATATTTT
CASSLGGGRSGNTIYF
>NA|TRBV4-2|NA|TRBJ2-1
TGTGCCAGCAGCCAAAATCCCGGGGCTGAGCAGTTCTTC
CASSQNPGAEQFF
>NA|TRBV10-3|NA|TRBJ2-5
TGTGCCATCAGTGCACGGACTGAAGAGACCCAGTACTTC
CAISARTEETQYF
>NA|TRBV6-5|NA|TRBJ2-7
TGTGCCAGCAGTTATGAAACTCGCTCCTACGAGCAGTACTTC
CASSYETRSYEQYF